This T cell receptor (beta chain) comes out of a study of T cell responses to AZD1222 COVID-19 vaccine. This CDR3 comprises 15 residues. Trimming cost V 3 bases and J 3 bases; bases outside gene matches: 7. The V gene's germline CDR1 is WSHSY and CDR2 SAAADI. About this clone: The target antigen is unknown.

Libraries were prepared by immunoSEQ multiplex PCR; TCRdb keeps only in-frame clonotypes and omits some of them. The sample consists of over 85,000 clones, around nine tenths of them appearing once. Notes on the study in general: The donors showed a predominance of white British ancestry and of females, with possible underestimation of clonal diversity. Close to half of all spike-specific TCRs reportedly target regions of the variants that are unmutated.

The TCR was taken from an adult in good health. Sequences were derived from peripheral blood, sampled on day 0 of AZD1222 vaccination. The V call is TRBV10-2, the J call TRBJ1-1; 7 bases agree with TRBD1. CDR3 nucleotides: TGCGCCAGCAGTGACTACTATGACAGGGACACTGAAGCTTTCTTT. Its protein is CASSDYYDRDTEAFF.